This T cell receptor beta chain stems from a study of blood T cell repertoires in COVID-19. Overall study context: Acute and convalescent COVID-19 samples came from the United States, Italy and Spain. PBMCs, B-cell-depleted T cells, or T cells provided the cDNA or gDNA that made up the material.

Per the authors' pipeline: Reference gene primer amplification in the assay estimated nucleated cell counts. Method: immunoSEQ multiplex PCR; TCRdb's copy keeps in-frame clones and lacks some. The DNA was the basis for D and trimming; V, J and clone size are from that table. The sample lists roughly 200,000 clones, roughly 80% occurring once. The sample comprised peripheral blood. This clonotype was sampled from a woman of 80 years or more with acute or convalescent COVID-19.

Written as DNA, the CDR3 is TGTGCCAGCAGCCATCTGGGACAGAGCTCCTACGAGCAGTACTTC. This gives the protein CASSHLGQSSYEQYF. The chain uses TRBV3-1 (or the pseudogene TRBV3-2) and TRBJ2-7; 7 positions match TRBD1. The CDR3 has 15 amino acids. The V gene's germline CDR1 is LGHDT and CDR2 YNNKEL (reference sequence). Trimming removed 3 bases from V and 0 bases from J; junction bases left unmatched: 5.